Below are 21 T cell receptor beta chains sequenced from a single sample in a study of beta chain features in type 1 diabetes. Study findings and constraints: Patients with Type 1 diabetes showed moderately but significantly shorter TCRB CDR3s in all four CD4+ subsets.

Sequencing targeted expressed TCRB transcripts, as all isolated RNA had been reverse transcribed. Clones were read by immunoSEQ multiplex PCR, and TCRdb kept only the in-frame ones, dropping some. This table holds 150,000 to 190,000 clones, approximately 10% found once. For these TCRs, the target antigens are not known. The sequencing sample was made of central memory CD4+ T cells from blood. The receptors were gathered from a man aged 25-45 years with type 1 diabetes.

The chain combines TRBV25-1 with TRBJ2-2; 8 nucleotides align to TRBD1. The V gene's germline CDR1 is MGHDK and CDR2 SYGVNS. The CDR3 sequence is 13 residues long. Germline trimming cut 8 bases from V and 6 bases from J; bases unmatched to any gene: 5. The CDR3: CASVKQGAGELFF. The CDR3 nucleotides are TGTGCCAGCGTGAAACAGGGGGCCGGGGAGCTGTTTTTT.

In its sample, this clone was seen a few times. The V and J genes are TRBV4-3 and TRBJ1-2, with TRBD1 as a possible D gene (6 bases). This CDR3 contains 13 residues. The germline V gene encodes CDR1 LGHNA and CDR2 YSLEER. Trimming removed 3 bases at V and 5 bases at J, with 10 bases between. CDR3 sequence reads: CASSHPQGYGYTF. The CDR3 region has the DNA TGCGCCAGCAGCCATCCCCAGGGGTATGGCTACACCTTC.

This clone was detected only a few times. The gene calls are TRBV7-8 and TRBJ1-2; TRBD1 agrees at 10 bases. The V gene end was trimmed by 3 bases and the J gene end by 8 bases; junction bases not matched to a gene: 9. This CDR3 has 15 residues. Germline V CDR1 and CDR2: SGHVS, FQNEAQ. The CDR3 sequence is CASSLWGQGTTGYTF. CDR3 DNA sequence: TGTGCCAGCAGCTTGTGGGGACAGGGGACTACAGGCTACACCTTC.

Here the CDR3 DNA reads TGTGCCACCGGCCGGGAGAGGCAAGAGACCCAGTACTTC. Its translation: CATGRERQETQYF. The chain is built from TRBV7-2 and TRBJ2-5, with D perhaps matching TRBD2 (6 bases). Trimming pared 10 bases from V and 2 bases from J, leaving 14 bases between. The CDR3 sequence is 13 residues long. The germline CDR1 and CDR2 sequences are SGHTA and FQGNSA.

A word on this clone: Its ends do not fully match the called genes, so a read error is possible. The CDR3 nucleotides read TGTGCTAGCAGCCCGATCCCGAGCTCCTACGAGCAGTACTTC. This translates into CASSPIPSSYEQYF. The chain has TRBV7-7 and TRBJ2-7; D unclear. The length of the CDR3 is 14 residues. CDR1 and CDR2 (germline): SSHAT, FNYEAQ (reference sequence).

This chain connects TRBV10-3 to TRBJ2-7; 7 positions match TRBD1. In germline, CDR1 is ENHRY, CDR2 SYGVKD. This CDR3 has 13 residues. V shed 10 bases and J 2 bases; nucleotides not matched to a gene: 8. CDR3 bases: TGTGCCAGTGCGACAGGGTCGACCTACGAGCAGTACTTC. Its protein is CASATGSTYEQYF.

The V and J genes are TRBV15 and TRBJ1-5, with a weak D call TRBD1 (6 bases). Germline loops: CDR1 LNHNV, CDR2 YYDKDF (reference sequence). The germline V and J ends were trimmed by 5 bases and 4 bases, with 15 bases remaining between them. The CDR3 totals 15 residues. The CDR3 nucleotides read TGTGCCACCAGCCTCTCGGGGGGCCGAAATCAGCCCCAGCATTTT. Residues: CATSLSGGRNQPQHF. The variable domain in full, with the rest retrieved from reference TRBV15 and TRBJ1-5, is DAMVIQNPRYQVTQFGKPVTLSCSQTLNHNVMYWYQQKSSQAPKLLFHYYDKDFNNEADTPDNFQSRRPNTSFCFLDIRSPGLGDTAMYLCATSLSGGRNQPQHFGDGTRLSIL.

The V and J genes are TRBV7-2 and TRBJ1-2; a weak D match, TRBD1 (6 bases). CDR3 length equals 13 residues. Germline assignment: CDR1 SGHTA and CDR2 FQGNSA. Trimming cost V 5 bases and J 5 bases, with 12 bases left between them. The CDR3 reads CASSEDRRYGYTF. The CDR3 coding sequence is TGTGCCAGCAGCGAGGACAGACGTTATGGCTACACCTTC.

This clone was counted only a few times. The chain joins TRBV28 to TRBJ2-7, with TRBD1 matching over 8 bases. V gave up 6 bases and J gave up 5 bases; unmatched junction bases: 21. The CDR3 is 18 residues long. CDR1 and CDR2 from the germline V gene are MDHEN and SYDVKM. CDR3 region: CASSTGTGLGSLTDEQYF. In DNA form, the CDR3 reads TGTGCCAGCAGCACCGGGACAGGTTTAGGAAGCCTGACTGACGAGCAGTACTTC.

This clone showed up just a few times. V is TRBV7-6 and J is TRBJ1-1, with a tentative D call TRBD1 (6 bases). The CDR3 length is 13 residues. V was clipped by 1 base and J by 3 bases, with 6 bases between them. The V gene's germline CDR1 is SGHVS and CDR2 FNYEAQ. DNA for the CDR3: TGTGCCAGCAGCTTAGACAGGGACACTGAAGCTTTCTTT. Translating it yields CASSLDRDTEAFF.

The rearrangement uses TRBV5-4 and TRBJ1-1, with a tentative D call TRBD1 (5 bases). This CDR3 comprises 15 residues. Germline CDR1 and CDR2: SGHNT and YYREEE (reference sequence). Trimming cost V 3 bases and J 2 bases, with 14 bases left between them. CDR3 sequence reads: CASSSARDFNTEAFF. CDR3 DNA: TGTGCCAGCAGCTCCGCCCGGGACTTCAACACTGAAGCTTTCTTT.

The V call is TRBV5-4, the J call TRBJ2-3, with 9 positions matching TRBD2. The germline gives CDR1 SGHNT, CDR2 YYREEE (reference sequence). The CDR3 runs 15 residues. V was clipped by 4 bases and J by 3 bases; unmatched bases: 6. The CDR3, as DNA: TGTGCCAGCAGCAGAAGGACTAGCGTGACAGATACGCAGTATTTT. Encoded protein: CASSRRTSVTDTQYF.

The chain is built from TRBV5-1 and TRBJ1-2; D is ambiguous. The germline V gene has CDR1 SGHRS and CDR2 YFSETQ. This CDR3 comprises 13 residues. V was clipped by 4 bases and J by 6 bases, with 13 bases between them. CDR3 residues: CASSEPPADGYTF. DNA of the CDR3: TGCGCCAGCAGCGAACCCCCCGCGGATGGCTACACCTTC.

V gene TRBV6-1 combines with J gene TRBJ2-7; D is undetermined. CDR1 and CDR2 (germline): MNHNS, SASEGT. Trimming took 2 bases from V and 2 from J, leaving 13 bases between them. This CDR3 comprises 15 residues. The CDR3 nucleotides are TGTGCCAGCAGTGAACCCCGACTTGCTACCTACGAGCAGTACTTC. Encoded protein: CASSEPRLATYEQYF.

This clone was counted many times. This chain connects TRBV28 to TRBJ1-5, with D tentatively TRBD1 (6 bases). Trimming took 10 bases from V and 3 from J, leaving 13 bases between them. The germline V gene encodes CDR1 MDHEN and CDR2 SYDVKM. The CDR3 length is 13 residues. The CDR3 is CAIQGQLNQPQHF. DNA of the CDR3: TGTGCCATCCAAGGACAGCTCAATCAGCCCCAGCATTTT.

The CDR3 loop is CASSRDRDIDNEQFF. The CDR3 bases are TGTGCCAGCAGCAGAGACAGGGACATCGACAATGAGCAGTTCTTC. The chain uses TRBV11-2 and TRBJ2-1, with 7 bases matching TRBD1. The V segment lost 5 bases and the J segment 5 bases; nucleotides outside the gene matches: 9. The CDR3 covers 15 residues. The germline gives CDR1 SGHAT, CDR2 FQNNGV.

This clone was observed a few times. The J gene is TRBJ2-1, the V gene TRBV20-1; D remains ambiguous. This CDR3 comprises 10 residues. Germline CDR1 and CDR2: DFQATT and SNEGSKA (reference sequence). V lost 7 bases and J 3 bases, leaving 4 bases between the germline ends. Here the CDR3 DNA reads TGCAGTGGGCTCTACAATGAGCAGTTCTTC. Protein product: CSGLYNEQFF.

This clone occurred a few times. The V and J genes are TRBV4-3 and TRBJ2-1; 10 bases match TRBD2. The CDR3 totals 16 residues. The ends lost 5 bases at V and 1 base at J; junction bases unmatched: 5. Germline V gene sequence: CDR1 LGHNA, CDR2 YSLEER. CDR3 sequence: CASSALAGASYNEQFF. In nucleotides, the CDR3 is TGCGCCAGCAGCGCTCTAGCGGGAGCGTCCTACAATGAGCAGTTCTTC.

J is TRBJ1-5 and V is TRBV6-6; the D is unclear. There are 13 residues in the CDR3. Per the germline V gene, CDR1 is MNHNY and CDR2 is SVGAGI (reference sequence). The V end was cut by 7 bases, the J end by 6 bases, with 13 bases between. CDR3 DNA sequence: TGTGCCAGCACCCCTCAGAGAGGTCAGCCCCAGCATTTT. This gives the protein CASTPQRGQPQHF.

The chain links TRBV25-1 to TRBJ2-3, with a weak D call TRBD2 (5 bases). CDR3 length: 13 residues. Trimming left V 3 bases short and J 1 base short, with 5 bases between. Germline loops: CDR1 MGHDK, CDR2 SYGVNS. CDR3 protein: CASSERGTDTQYF. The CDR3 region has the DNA TGTGCCAGCAGTGAGAGGGGCACAGATACGCAGTATTTT.

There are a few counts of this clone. CDR3 sequence reads: CASSHRTTGGEKLFF. In DNA form, the CDR3 reads TGTGCCAGCAGCCATCGGACTACGGGTGGCGAAAAACTGTTTTTT. This rearrangement joins TRBV4-2 to TRBJ1-4; D gene ambiguous. The V gene lost 3 bases and the J gene lost 8 bases, with 16 bases spanning the gap. In germline, CDR1 is LGHNA, CDR2 YNFKEQ. There are 15 residues in the CDR3.